Listed below are T cell receptor beta chains from one sample, sequenced in a study of beta chain features in type 1 diabetes. The table came from immunoSEQ multiplex PCR; TCRdb's copy has only in-frame clones and leaves some out. Of tens of thousands of clones listed, about 66% are singletons. The sequenced sample was Tregs from blood. These receptors all stem from a woman aged 18-35 years with type 1 diabetes. Both conserved end residues are part of each CDR3. The D gene is left open where the match is weak.

TRBJ2-3 NA TRBV7-9 CASSLEISKLNF
TRBJ2-7 NA TRBV7-9 CASSLGVYEQYF
TRBJ2-1 NA TRBV27 CASKEGNSNEQFF
TRBJ2-1 NA TRBV7-2 CASSSQGREQFF
TRBJ1-1 NA TRBV7-9 CASSLAGDTEAFF
NA NA TRBV7-2 CASSFSGPSPYEQYF
TRBJ2-1 TRBD2 TRBV5-1 CASSLTSGRANKRNEQFF
TRBJ2-1 NA TRBV7-8 CASSYRETYNEQFF
TRBJ2-7 TRBD2 TRBV28 CASRIGGTEYEQYF
TRBJ1-3 NA TRBV18 CASSPPANSGNTIYF